This T cell receptor beta chain was sequenced in a study of Graves' ophthalmopathy and Graves' hyperthyroidism. Findings of the study overall: The model predicted ophthalmopathy progression with about 71% sensitivity and around 72% specificity.

Lactation, pregnancy, uncontrolled infections and other autoimmune diseases were all grounds for excluding patients. Fresh peripheral blood, around 10 ml, was the PBMC source. The CDR3 extends over 15 amino acids. Germline lookup yields CDR1 MRHNA and CDR2 SNTAGT. Transcripts of RNA were the source for amplifying TCR beta CDR3 regions. The workflow started with a first-round RT-PCR run with HTBI primers and then moved on to a second-round multiplex PCR. MiXCR was run by TCRdb on the multiplex PCR reads, yielding one entry per CDR3 protein. The sample has over 650,000 distinct CDR3 sequences, about 41% seen once. For this clonotype: Its specificity is unknown. Given a much more abundant clone one base away, this may be a read error.

What was sequenced was peripheral blood. The chain is built from TRBV6-4 and TRBJ1-6; no clear D gene. The TCR was taken from an adult man with Graves' ophthalmopathy. CDR3 sequence reads: CACRFTAGYNSPLHF. CDR3 sequence (DNA): TGTGCCTGCAGATTTACAGCGGGCTATAATTCACCCCTCCACTTT.